The rows below give T cell receptor beta chains drawn from one sample of a study of blood T cell repertoires in COVID-19. Repertoires were generated with immunoSEQ multiplex PCR, while TCRdb's copy carries only in-frame clones and drops some. The data show about 20,000 clones, with approximately 80% seen just once and 22% held by the top ten. The sequenced sample was peripheral blood. All receptors derive from a man aged 80 or over with active or convalescent COVID-19. Both conserved end residues are part of each CDR3. Each record gives: clone size, V gene, CDR3 length, D gene, J gene, CDR3 DNA, CDR3 protein. A D gene is named only where the DNA matches it firmly. Some rows mark clone size as missing; the rest say once, few, many or name a class of expanded clone.

abundance: .
v_gene: TRBV5-1
len: 15
d_gene: TRBD1
j_gene: TRBJ2-3
CDR3nt: TGCGCCAGCAGCTTGATCGGGCAGGGGGCAGATACGCAGTATTTT
CDR3aa: CASSLIGQGADTQYF

abundance: .
v_gene: TRBV24-1
len: 12
d_gene: .
j_gene: TRBJ2-1
CDR3nt: TGTGCCACCAGTGATTTCCGTAATGAGCAGTTCTTC
CDR3aa: CATSDFRNEQFF

abundance: .
v_gene: TRBV19
len: 14
d_gene: .
j_gene: TRBJ2-1
CDR3nt: TGTGCCAGTAGTCCCGCCGCCGAGCCTATAGAGCAGTTCTTC
CDR3aa: CASSPAAEPIEQFF

abundance: .
v_gene: TRBV5-4
len: 13
d_gene: .
j_gene: TRBJ2-5
CDR3nt: TGTGCCAGCAGCTTGCCAGGGATCGAGACCCAGTACTTC
CDR3aa: CASSLPGIETQYF

abundance: .
v_gene: TRBV5-1
len: 16
d_gene: TRBD2
j_gene: TRBJ2-2
CDR3nt: TGCGCCAGCAGTTACTCCGGGACTAGAAATACCGGGGAGCTGTTTTTT
CDR3aa: CASSYSGTRNTGELFF

abundance: few
v_gene: TRBV3-1/TRBV3-2
len: 14
d_gene: .
j_gene: TRBJ2-3
CDR3nt: TGTGCCAGCAGCCAAACGAGGAACACAGATACGCAGTATTTT
CDR3aa: CASSQTRNTDTQYF

abundance: .
v_gene: TRBV19
len: 15
d_gene: .
j_gene: TRBJ1-5
CDR3nt: TGTGCCAGTAGTATCCGCCGGACAATTGATCAGCCCCAGCATTTT
CDR3aa: CASSIRRTIDQPQHF

abundance: .
v_gene: TRBV19
len: 16
d_gene: TRBD1
j_gene: TRBJ1-4
CDR3nt: TGTGCCAGTAGTCCGGACAGGGAGGGAACTAATGAAAAACTGTTTTTT
CDR3aa: CASSPDREGTNEKLFF

abundance: .
v_gene: TRBV29-1
len: 17
d_gene: .
j_gene: TRBJ2-1
CDR3nt: TGCAGCGTTCTCGGTCTGACTACCACCGCCCGGTACAATGAGCAGTTCTTC
CDR3aa: CSVLGLTTTARYNEQFF

abundance: once
v_gene: TRBV9
len: 15
d_gene: .
j_gene: TRBJ1-1
CDR3nt: TGTGCCAGCAGCCAACACGCGGGAGGGGACACTGAAGCTTTCTTT
CDR3aa: CASSQHAGGDTEAFF

abundance: .
v_gene: TRBV7-2
len: 13
d_gene: TRBD1
j_gene: TRBJ1-5
CDR3nt: TGTGCCAGCAGCCCGTCGACAGGGAGGCCCCAGCATTTT
CDR3aa: CASSPSTGRPQHF

abundance: .
v_gene: TRBV5-1
len: 17
d_gene: TRBD2
j_gene: TRBJ2-1
CDR3nt: TGCGCCAGCAGCTTCGGACTAGCGGTCCTCTCCTACAATGAGCAGTTCTTC
CDR3aa: CASSFGLAVLSYNEQFF

abundance: .
v_gene: TRBV6-5
len: 14
d_gene: TRBD1
j_gene: TRBJ1-6
CDR3nt: TGTGCCAGCAGGGTGCAGGGGGAAAATTCACCCCTCCACTTT
CDR3aa: CASRVQGENSPLHF

abundance: .
v_gene: TRBV3-1/TRBV3-2
len: 17
d_gene: .
j_gene: TRBJ2-2
CDR3nt: TGTGCCAGCAGCTCAAGGAACGGGACACGGAACACCGGGGAGCTGTTTTTT
CDR3aa: CASSSRNGTRNTGELFF

abundance: .
v_gene: TRBV6-6
len: 15
d_gene: TRBD1
j_gene: TRBJ1-6
CDR3nt: TGTGCCAGCAGTGCTACGACAGGGGAGGTTTCACCCCTCCACTTT
CDR3aa: CASSATTGEVSPLHF

abundance: .
v_gene: TRBV19
len: 14
d_gene: TRBD1
j_gene: TRBJ1-1
CDR3nt: TGTGCCAGTAGTAAGAACAGGGGGAACACTGAAGCTTTCTTT
CDR3aa: CASSKNRGNTEAFF

abundance: .
v_gene: TRBV5-4
len: 14
d_gene: .
j_gene: TRBJ1-1
CDR3nt: TGTGCCAGCAGCTTGGACTCAGGAATTACTGAAGCTTTCTTT
CDR3aa: CASSLDSGITEAFF

abundance: .
v_gene: TRBV7-8
len: 13
d_gene: .
j_gene: TRBJ1-1
CDR3nt: TGTGCCAGCAGCTCGACAGGAAGCACTGAAGCTTTCTTT
CDR3aa: CASSSTGSTEAFF

abundance: .
v_gene: TRBV23-1
len: 18
d_gene: TRBD1
j_gene: TRBJ2-1
CDR3nt: TGCGCCAGCAGCCGCATATTACCGGGACAGGGGGATGAGGATGAGCAGTTCTTC
CDR3aa: CASSRILPGQGDEDEQFF

abundance: .
v_gene: TRBV5-1
len: 15
d_gene: .
j_gene: TRBJ2-5
CDR3nt: TGCGCCAGCAGCTTGGCTAGCGAGCCCCAAGAGACCCAGTACTTC
CDR3aa: CASSLASEPQETQYF

abundance: .
v_gene: TRBV18
len: 14
d_gene: .
j_gene: TRBJ2-1
CDR3nt: TGTGCCAGCTCGGAACGGGGGTTGGACAATGAGCAGTTCTTC
CDR3aa: CASSERGLDNEQFF

abundance: .
v_gene: TRBV4-1
len: 16
d_gene: TRBD1
j_gene: TRBJ1-2
CDR3nt: TGCGCCAGCAGCCAAGAATGGGCAGGGGGAAGTGAAGGCTACACCTTC
CDR3aa: CASSQEWAGGSEGYTF

abundance: .
v_gene: TRBV12-5
len: 13
d_gene: TRBD2
j_gene: TRBJ2-5
CDR3nt: TGTGCTAGTGGTTTAGGGACTAGTAAGACCCAGTACTTC
CDR3aa: CASGLGTSKTQYF

abundance: once
v_gene: TRBV28
len: 22
d_gene: TRBD2
j_gene: TRBJ2-5
CDR3nt: TGTGCCAGCAGTTTGGGTTGGCCGGCCGTACTAGCGGGGGGCGATGGAGTGGAGACCCAGTACTTC
CDR3aa: CASSLGWPAVLAGGDGVETQYF

abundance: .
v_gene: TRBV2
len: 17
d_gene: TRBD1
j_gene: TRBJ1-4
CDR3nt: TGTGCCAGCAGGAGACAGGGGATAAGGGCAACTAATGAAAAACTGTTTTTT
CDR3aa: CASRRQGIRATNEKLFF

abundance: .
v_gene: TRBV5-8
len: 13
d_gene: .
j_gene: TRBJ1-5
CDR3nt: TGTGCCAGCAGCACCTATAGCAATCAGCCCCAGCATTTT
CDR3aa: CASSTYSNQPQHF